Following are 21 T cell receptor beta chains from one sample sequenced in a study of brain T cells in children with intractable seizures. Clones were read by immunoSEQ multiplex PCR, and TCRdb kept only the in-frame ones, dropping some. The sample carries under 400,000 clones, nearly 95% recorded once. Time point here: blood from clinic visit 5 months post-surgery; TSC patient then seizure free. Sample: peripheral blood, taken about 5 months after surgery. Receptors originate from a boy less than two years old with tuberous sclerosis and intractable seizures.

The rearrangement links TRBV9 to TRBJ1-4, with a possible D match to TRBD1 (6 bases). CDR3 length equals 16 residues. Trimming pared 2 bases from V and 0 bases from J, leaving 11 bases between. In germline, CDR1 is SGDLS, CDR2 YYNGEE. CDR3 loop: CASSVTDSATNEKLFF. The DNA for the CDR3 is TGTGCCAGCAGCGTCACGGACAGTGCAACTAATGAAAAACTGTTTTTT.

This sequence joins TRBV2 and TRBJ2-2, with 10 bases that match TRBD2. J gave up 6 bases and V 3 bases, and 4 bases lay outside the gene matches. This CDR3 contains 15 residues. Germline loops: CDR1 SNHLY, CDR2 FYNNEI. The CDR3 reads CASSEPLAGAGELFF. CDR3 sequence (DNA): TGTGCCAGCAGTGAGCCCCTAGCGGGGGCCGGGGAGCTGTTTTTT.

The chain uses TRBV30 and TRBJ2-5, with 8 positions matching TRBD1. The CDR3 extends over 15 amino acids. Losses at the gene ends were 2 bases for V and 4 bases for J; bases not matched to a gene: 9. Germline V gives CDR1 GTSNPN, CDR2 SVGIG (reference sequence). The CDR3 loop reads CAWSRQGARIETQYF. CDR3 DNA: TGTGCCTGGAGTCGCCAGGGGGCGCGGATAGAGACCCAGTACTTC.

This clone came up once. This chain links TRBV9 with TRBJ2-3, with D possibly matching TRBD2 (5 bases). The CDR3 is 17 amino acids. V was pared by 0 bases and J by 0 bases, with 14 bases between. The germline V gene has CDR1 SGDLS and CDR2 YYNGEE. The CDR3 nucleotides read TGTGCCAGCAGCGTAGACCCTTCGCGACTAAGCACAGATACGCAGTATTTT. This gives the protein CASSVDPSRLSTDTQYF.

V is TRBV29-1 and J is TRBJ2-7; D ambiguous. The CDR3 runs to 12 residues. The V gene's germline CDR1 is SQVTM and CDR2 ANQGSEA. V was pared by 0 bases and J by 5 bases, with 8 bases between. The CDR3 is CSVEDRWNEQYF. The CDR3 DNA reads as TGCAGCGTTGAAGATCGTTGGAACGAGCAGTACTTC.

V gene TRBV19 combines with J gene TRBJ2-1; 8 nucleotides line up with TRBD2. The germline CDR1 and CDR2 sequences are LNHDA and SQIVND (reference sequence). V trimming: 5 bases; J trimming: 3 bases; junction bases outside the gene matches: 6. This CDR3 has 15 amino acids. The CDR3: CASSFPGLDYNEQFF. The CDR3 DNA follows: TGTGCCAGTAGTTTCCCGGGACTAGACTACAATGAGCAGTTCTTC.

The CDR3 region has the DNA TGTGCCAGCAGCTTAGGGACTAGCGGGAGAACAGATACGCAGTATTTT. Encoded protein: CASSLGTSGRTDTQYF. V gene TRBV11-3 combines with J gene TRBJ2-3; 13 nucleotides align to TRBD2. This CDR3 is built from 16 residues. The V gene's germline CDR1 is SGHNT and CDR2 YENEEA. V trimming: 1 base; J trimming: 3 bases; junction bases outside the gene matches: 1.

The chain joins TRBV9 to TRBJ2-6; 10 bases agree with TRBD1. The CDR3 sequence is 22 residues long. Germline V gives CDR1 SGDLS, CDR2 YYNGEE. Trimming at V came to 0 bases and at J to 1 base, leaving 16 bases not matched to a gene. The CDR3 DNA reads as TGTGCCAGCAGCGTAGTCGGTAGGGTGTTGGGGGACAGGGGATCTGGGGCCAACGTCCTGACTTTC. Protein: CASSVVGRVLGDRGSGANVLTF. Based on the CDR3 plus reference TRBV9 and TRBJ2-6, the full variable domain is DSGVTQTPKHLITATGQRVTLRCSPRSGDLSVYWYQQSLDQGLQFLIQYYNGEERAKGNILERFSAQQFPDLHSELNLSSLELGDSALYFCASSVVGRVLGDRGSGANVLTFGAGSRLTVL.

This rearrangement joins TRBV19 to TRBJ1-1; 9 bases line up with TRBD1. The CDR3 covers 15 residues. Germline V gene data show CDR1 as LNHDA and CDR2 as SQIVND (reference sequence). Germline trimming cut 1 base from V and 4 bases from J; bases unmatched to any gene: 4. CDR3 in amino acids: CASSIGDREVTEAFF. CDR3 bases: TGTGCCAGTAGTATAGGGGACAGGGAGGTCACTGAAGCTTTCTTT.

The rearrangement links TRBV19 to TRBJ1-1, with D possibly TRBD1 on 6 matching bases. The V and J ends lost 3 bases and 4 bases respectively, with 12 bases between them. This CDR3 is 14 amino acids long. Germline V CDR1 and CDR2: LNHDA, SQIVND (reference sequence). CDR3 nucleotides: TGTGCCAGTAGTATTATAGGGGGATCCACTGAAGCTTTCTTT. Encoded protein: CASSIIGGSTEAFF.

This chain links TRBV30 with TRBJ1-6, with 9 bases matching TRBD1. Germline V gene data show CDR1 as GTSNPN and CDR2 as SVGIG (reference sequence). The CDR3 has 12 residues. The V gene end was trimmed by 5 bases and the J gene end by 7 bases; junction bases not matched to a gene: 0. The CDR3 loop is CAWGTGNSPLHF. The CDR3 DNA reads TGTGCCTGGGGGACAGGGAATTCACCCCTCCACTTT.

The chain employs TRBV6-6 and TRBJ2-2; D uncertain. Trimming removed 2 bases from V and 1 base from J, with 8 bases in between. CDR3 size: 15 residues. Germline CDR1 MNHNY, CDR2 SVGAGI (reference sequence). CDR3 sequence reads: CASSYGVKNTGELFF. The CDR3 DNA reads TGTGCCAGCAGTTACGGGGTCAAGAACACCGGGGAGCTGTTTTTT.

J is TRBJ2-2 and V is TRBV12-2; the DNA was not used to check the table's D call, TRBD1. TRBV12-2 is flagged as a pseudogene. The CDR3 length is 15 residues. In DNA, the CDR3 is TGTGCAAGTCGCGCTACAGGGGGTATTACCGGGGAGCTGTTTTTT. Translation: CASRATGGITGELFF.

This clone was seen a single time. The V and J genes are TRBV6-2 or TRBV6-3 and TRBJ2-1, with D possibly being TRBD2 (6 bases). CDR1 and CDR2 from the germline V gene are MNHEY and SVGEGT. The CDR3 is made up of 15 amino acids. V lost 6 bases to trimming and J lost 8 bases, with 20 bases between them. The CDR3 region has the DNA TGTGCCAGCAGCCGGGACTGGACGACCGCCGATGAGCAGTTCTTC. Protein product: CASSRDWTTADEQFF.

This clone was observed a single time. The V and J genes are TRBV24-1 and TRBJ2-7; a possible D gene is TRBD1 (5 bases). This CDR3 has 12 amino acids. Trimming left V 10 bases short and J 3 bases short, with 12 bases between. Germline CDR1 reads KGHDR; CDR2 reads SFDVKD. In DNA form, the CDR3 reads TGTGCCACTCAGGGCCTACTCTACGAGCAGTACTTC. It encodes CATQGLLYEQYF.

This chain uses TRBV7-9 with TRBJ2-1; D is unclear. This CDR3 has 15 amino acids. Trimming cost V 1 base and J 6 bases, with 13 bases left between them. Germline lookup yields CDR1 SEHNR and CDR2 FQNEAQ (reference sequence). CDR3 sequence (DNA): TGTGCCAGCAGCTTAGTACTATCCTTAATCAATGAGCAGTTCTTC. Protein sequence: CASSLVLSLINEQFF.

The gene calls are TRBV4-1 and TRBJ1-1; D is perhaps TRBD1 (5 bases). Germline V lookup: CDR1 MGHRA, CDR2 YSYEKL. The V and J ends lost 0 bases and 4 bases respectively, with 9 bases between them. The CDR3 spans 14 residues. CDR3 loop: CASSQDRGGTEAFF. The CDR3 nucleotides are TGCGCCAGCAGCCAAGATCGCGGGGGCACTGAAGCTTTCTTT.

This clone was seen only once. The V gene is TRBV19, the J gene TRBJ2-7; 11 nucleotides align to TRBD1. With V trimmed by 5 bases and J by 6 bases, 3 bases remained unmatched. CDR1 LNHDA and CDR2 SQIVND come from the germline V gene (reference sequence). CDR3 length equals 13 residues. In DNA form, the CDR3 reads TGTGCCAGTAGTGGACAGGGGGCGGGCGAGCAGTACTTC. It translates to CASSGQGAGEQYF.

The chain recombines TRBV11-2 with TRBJ2-5; 13 bases agree with TRBD2. The CDR3 is 18 amino acids. Germline values: CDR1 SGHAT, CDR2 FQNNGV. V lost 1 base to trimming and J lost 5 bases; unmatched junction nucleotides: 10. The CDR3 DNA follows: TGTGCCAGCAGCTTAGGCCAAACTAGCGGGGGGGCCGGGGAGACCCAGTACTTC. This codes for CASSLGQTSGGAGETQYF.

The chain carries TRBV5-4 and TRBJ1-2; tentative D call: TRBD1 (6 bases). The germline gives CDR1 SGHNT, CDR2 YYREEE (reference sequence). Trimming pared 2 bases from V and 3 bases from J, leaving 8 bases between. The CDR3 covers 13 residues. CDR3 in amino acids: CASSFRGDYGYTF. CDR3 in DNA: TGTGCCAGCAGCTTCAGGGGAGACTATGGCTACACCTTC.

The chain carries TRBV20-1 and TRBJ2-7; 8 bases map to TRBD2. The CDR3 loop spans 11 amino acids. In germline, CDR1 is DFQATT, CDR2 SNEGSKA (reference sequence). Germline trimming cut 6 bases from V and 9 bases from J; bases unmatched to any gene: 7. The DNA for the CDR3 is TGCAGTGCCCTCGGGGGGGATGTGCAGTACTTC. It yields the protein CSALGGDVQYF.